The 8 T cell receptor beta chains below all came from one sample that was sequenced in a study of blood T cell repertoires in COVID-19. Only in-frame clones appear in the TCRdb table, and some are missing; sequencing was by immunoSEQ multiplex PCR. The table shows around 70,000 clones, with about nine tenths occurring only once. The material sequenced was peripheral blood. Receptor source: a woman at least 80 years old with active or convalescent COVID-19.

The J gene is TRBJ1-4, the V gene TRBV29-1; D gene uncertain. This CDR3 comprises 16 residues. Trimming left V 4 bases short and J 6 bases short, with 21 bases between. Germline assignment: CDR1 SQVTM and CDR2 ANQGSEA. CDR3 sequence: CSVALLFVFADEKLFF. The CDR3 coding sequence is TGCAGCGTTGCCCTCCTCTTCGTCTTCGCGGATGAAAAACTGTTTTTT.

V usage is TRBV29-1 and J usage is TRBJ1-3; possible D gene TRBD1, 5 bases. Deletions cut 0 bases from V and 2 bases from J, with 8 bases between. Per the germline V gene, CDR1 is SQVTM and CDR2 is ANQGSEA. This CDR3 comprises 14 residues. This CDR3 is CSVEDPRAGNTIYF. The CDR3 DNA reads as TGCAGCGTTGAAGATCCCAGGGCTGGAAACACCATATATTTT.

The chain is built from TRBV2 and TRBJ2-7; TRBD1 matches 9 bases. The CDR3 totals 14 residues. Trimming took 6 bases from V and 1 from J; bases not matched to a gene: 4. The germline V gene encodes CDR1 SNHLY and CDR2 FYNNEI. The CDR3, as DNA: TGTGCCAGCAGCAGACAGGGGGTTTCCTACGAGCAGTACTTC. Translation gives CASSRQGVSYEQYF.

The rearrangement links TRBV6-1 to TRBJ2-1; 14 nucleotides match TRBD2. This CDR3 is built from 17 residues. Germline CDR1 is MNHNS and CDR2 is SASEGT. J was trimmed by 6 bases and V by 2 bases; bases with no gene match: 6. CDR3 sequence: CASSESLGLAGVNEQFF. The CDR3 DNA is TGTGCCAGCAGTGAAAGTCTGGGACTAGCGGGGGTCAATGAGCAGTTCTTC.

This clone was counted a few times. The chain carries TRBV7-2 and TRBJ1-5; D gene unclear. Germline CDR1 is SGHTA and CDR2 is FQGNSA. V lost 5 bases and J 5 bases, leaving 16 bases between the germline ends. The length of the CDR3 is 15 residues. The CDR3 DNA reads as TGTGCCAGCAGCCCCCGACTAGGAGTTGATCAGCCCCAGCATTTT. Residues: CASSPRLGVDQPQHF.

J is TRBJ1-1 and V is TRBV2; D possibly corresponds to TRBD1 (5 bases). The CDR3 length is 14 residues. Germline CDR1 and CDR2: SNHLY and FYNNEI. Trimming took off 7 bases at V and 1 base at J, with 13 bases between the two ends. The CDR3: CASTNPGGNTEAFF. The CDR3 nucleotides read TGTGCCAGCACGAACCCGGGGGGGAACACTGAAGCTTTCTTT.

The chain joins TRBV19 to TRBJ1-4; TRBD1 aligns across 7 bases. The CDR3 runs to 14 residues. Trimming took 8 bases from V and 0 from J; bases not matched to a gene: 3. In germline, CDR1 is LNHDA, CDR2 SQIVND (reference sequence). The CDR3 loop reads CASGQAATNEKLFF. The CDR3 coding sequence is TGTGCCAGTGGACAGGCCGCAACTAATGAAAAACTGTTTTTT.

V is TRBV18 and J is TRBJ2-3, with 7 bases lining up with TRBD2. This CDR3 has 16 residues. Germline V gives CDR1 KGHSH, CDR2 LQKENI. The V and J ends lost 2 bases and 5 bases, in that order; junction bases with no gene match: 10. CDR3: CASSPIQRGLRDTQYF. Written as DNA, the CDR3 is TGTGCCAGCTCACCAATCCAGCGGGGCCTCCGAGATACGCAGTATTTT.